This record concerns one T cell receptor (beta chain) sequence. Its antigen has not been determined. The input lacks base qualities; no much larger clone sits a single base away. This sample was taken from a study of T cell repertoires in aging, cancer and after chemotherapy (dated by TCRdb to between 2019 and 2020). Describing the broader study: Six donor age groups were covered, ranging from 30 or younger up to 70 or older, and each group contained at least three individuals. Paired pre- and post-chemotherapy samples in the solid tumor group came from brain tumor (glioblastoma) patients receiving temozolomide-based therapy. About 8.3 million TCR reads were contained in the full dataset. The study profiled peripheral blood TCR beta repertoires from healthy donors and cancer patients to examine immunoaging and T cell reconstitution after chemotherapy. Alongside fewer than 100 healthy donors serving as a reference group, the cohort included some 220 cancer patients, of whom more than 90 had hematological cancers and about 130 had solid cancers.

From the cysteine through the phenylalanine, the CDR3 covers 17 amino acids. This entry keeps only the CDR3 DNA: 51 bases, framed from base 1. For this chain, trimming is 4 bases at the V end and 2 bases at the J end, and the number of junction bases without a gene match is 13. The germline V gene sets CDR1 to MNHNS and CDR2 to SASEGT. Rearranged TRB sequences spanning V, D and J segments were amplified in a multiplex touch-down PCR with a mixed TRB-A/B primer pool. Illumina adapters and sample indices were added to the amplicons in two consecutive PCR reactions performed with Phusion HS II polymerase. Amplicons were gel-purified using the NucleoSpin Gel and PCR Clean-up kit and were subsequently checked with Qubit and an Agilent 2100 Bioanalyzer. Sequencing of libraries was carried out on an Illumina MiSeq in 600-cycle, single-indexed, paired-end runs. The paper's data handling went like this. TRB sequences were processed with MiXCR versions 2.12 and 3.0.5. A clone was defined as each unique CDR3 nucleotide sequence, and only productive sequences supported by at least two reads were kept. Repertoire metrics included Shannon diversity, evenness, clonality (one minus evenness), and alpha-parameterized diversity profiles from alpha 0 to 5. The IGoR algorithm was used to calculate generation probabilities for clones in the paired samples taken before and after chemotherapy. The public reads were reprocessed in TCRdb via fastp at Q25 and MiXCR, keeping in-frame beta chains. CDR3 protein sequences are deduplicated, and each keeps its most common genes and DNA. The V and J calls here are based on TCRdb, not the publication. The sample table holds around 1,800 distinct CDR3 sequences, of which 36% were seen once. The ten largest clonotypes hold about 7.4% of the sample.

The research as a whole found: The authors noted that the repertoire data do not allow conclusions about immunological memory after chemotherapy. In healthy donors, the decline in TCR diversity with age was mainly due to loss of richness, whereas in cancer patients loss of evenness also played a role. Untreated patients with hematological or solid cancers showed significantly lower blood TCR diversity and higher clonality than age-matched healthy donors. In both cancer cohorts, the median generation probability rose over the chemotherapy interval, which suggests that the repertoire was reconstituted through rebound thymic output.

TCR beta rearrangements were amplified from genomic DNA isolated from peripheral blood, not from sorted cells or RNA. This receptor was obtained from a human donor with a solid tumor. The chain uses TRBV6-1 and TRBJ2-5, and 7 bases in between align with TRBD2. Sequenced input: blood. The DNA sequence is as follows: TGTGCCAGCAGTGCATCACACAGAGGACTAGGACAAGAGACCCAGTACTTC. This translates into CASSASHRGLGQETQYF.